This T cell receptor (beta chain) originates from a study of T cell responses to AZD1222 COVID-19 vaccine. Notes on the study in general: White British donors predominated, females outnumbered males, and clonal diversity was possibly underestimated. Baseline serostatus was positive in only six or seven AZD1222 recipients. There were repertoire samples only from the period after the peak T cell response.

This clone was observed once. Antigen unknown. TCRdb's table, derived via immunoSEQ multiplex PCR, lists solely in-frame clones and lacks some. The repertoire holds under 50,000 clones, 88% seen once, with 26% in the top ten. V lost 0 bases and J lost 5; bases outside the gene matches: 0. This CDR3 spans 14 amino acids. Germline CDR1 SGHRS, CDR2 YFSETQ. This receptor was obtained from an adult who received the MenACWY meningococcal vaccine as a control. The sequences come from peripheral blood, collected 28 days after the second dose of the MenACWY control vaccine. The rearrangement links TRBV5-1 to TRBJ2-2; 8 bases line up with TRBD2. The CDR3 nucleotides read TGCGCCAGCAGCTTGGTAGCGGGAACCGGGGAGCTGTTTTTT. Its protein is CASSLVAGTGELFF.